Described below is a single T cell receptor (beta chain) sequence and its context. The sample is drawn from a study of blood T cell repertoires in COVID-19. J was trimmed by 5 bases and V by 3 bases; bases with no gene match: 5. The germline V gene encodes CDR1 SGHRS and CDR2 YFSETQ. This CDR3 region has 14 residues. Sequencing used immunoSEQ multiplex PCR; TCRdb keeps in-frame clones, though not all of them. The sample records 350,000 or so clones, about nine tenths being singletons. The sample consisted of PBMCs or T cells enriched from blood (not recorded which). The rearrangement uses TRBV5-1 and TRBJ2-1, with 7 nucleotides matching TRBD2. This sequence originates from a woman aged 25-40 years who had been exposed to COVID-19. CDR3: CASSSGLPDNEQFF. The CDR3 nucleotides read TGCGCCAGCAGCTCGGGACTACCTGACAATGAGCAGTTCTTC.